This record covers a single TCR beta chain. What it binds is not known. This record comes from a study of tumor-infiltrating lymphocytes in primary liver carcinoma. Across the study: Patients were both men and women, whose ages ran from 30 to 69 years. Regarding the study as a whole: Bulk samples went unsorted, so CD4+ and CD8+ repertoires were not compared.

For blood RNA, unsorted whole blood served as the source, and germline DNA was extracted too. This CDR3 is built from 15 residues. Between the trimmed V and J ends, which lost 3 bases and 0 bases, there was a span of 11 bases. The germline CDR1 and CDR2 sequences are LGHNA and YNFKEQ. Total RNA (around 500 ng) served as template for TCR beta cDNA synthesis primed by a constant-region primer. What produced the TCR beta libraries was three nested multiplex PCR rounds using slightly modified ARM-PCR. Investigators reported that the first two PCR rounds, at roughly 10 cycles each, used TRBV1-TRBV30 forward primers with a C-beta reverse primer. TCRdb reprocessed the multiplex PCR reads via MiXCR and lists one record per CDR3 protein. This sample has hundreds of thousands of distinct CDR3 sequences, with about three fifths found just once.

This sequence joins TRBV4-2 and TRBJ1-2; maybe TRBD1 (6 bases). This TCR derives from a woman aged 25 to 39 with primary liver carcinoma and hepatitis B virus infection. The sequenced sample was peripheral blood. Here the CDR3 DNA reads TGTGCCAGCAGCCAGGAGTGGACAGCTAACTATGGCTACACCTTC. The encoded protein is CASSQEWTANYGYTF.